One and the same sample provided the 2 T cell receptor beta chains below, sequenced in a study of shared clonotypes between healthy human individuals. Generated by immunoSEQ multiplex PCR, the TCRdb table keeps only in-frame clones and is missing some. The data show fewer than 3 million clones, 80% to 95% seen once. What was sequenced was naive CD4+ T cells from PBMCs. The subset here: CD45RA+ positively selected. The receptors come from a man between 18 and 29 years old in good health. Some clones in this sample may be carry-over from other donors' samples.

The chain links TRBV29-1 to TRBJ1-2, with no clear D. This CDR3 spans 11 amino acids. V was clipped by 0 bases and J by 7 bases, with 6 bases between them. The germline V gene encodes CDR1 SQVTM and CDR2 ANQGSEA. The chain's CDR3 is CSVEDQGGYTF. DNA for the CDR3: TGCAGCGTTGAAGATCAAGGTGGCTACACCTTC.

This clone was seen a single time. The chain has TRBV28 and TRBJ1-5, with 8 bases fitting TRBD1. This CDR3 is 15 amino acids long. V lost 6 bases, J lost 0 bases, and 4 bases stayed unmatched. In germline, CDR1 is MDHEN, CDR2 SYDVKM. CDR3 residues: CASSRGQVSNQPQHF. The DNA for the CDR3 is TGTGCCAGCAGCCGGGGACAGGTTAGCAATCAGCCCCAGCATTTT.